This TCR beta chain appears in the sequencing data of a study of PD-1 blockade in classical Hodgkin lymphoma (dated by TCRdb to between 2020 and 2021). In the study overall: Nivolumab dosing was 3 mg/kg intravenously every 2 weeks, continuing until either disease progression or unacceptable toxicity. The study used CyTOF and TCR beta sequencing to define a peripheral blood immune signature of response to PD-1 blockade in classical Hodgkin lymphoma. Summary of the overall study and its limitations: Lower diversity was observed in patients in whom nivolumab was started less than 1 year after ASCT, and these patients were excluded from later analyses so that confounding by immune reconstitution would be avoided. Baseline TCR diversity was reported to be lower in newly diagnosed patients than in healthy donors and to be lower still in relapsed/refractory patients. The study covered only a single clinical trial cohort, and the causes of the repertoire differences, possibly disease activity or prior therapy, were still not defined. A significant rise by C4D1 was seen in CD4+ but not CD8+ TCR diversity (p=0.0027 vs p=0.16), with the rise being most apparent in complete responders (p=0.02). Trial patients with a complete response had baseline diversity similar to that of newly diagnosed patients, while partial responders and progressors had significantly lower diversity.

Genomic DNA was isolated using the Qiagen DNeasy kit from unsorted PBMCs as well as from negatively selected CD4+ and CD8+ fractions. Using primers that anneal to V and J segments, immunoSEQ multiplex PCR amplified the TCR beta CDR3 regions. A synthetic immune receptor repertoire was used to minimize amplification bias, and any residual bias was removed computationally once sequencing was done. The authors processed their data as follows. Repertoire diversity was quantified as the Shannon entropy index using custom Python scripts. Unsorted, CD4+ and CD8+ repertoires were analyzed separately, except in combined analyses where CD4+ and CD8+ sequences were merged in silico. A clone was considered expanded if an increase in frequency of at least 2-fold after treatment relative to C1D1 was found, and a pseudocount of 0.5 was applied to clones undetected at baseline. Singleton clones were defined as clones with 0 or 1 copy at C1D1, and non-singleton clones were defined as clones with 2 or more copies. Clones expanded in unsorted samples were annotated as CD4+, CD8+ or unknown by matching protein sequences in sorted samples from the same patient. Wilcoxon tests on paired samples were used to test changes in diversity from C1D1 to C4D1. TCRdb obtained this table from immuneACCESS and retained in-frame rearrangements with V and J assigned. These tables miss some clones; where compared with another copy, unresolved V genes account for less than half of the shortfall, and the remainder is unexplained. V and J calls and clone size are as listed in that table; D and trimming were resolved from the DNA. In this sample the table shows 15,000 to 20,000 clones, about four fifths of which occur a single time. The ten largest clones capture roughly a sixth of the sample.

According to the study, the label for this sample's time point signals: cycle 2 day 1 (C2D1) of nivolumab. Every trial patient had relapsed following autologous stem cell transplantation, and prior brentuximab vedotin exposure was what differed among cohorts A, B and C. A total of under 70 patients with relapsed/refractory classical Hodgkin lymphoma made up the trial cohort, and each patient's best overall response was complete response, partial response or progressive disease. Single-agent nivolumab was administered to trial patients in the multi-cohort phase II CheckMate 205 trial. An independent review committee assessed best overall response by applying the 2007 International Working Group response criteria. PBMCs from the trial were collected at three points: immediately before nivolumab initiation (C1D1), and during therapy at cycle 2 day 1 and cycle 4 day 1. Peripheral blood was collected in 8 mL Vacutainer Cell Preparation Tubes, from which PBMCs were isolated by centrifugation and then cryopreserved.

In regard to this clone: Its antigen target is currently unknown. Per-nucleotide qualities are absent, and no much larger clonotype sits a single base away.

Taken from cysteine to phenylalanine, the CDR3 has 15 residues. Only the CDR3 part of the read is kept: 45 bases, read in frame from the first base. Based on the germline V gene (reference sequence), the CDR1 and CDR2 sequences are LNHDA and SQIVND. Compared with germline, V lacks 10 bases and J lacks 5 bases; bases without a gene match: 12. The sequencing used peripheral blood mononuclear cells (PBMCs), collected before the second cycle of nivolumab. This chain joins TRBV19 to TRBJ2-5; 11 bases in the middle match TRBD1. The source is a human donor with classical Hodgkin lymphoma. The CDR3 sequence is CATTPGQGVLETQYF. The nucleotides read TGTGCCACCACCCCGGGACAGGGGGTTCTCGAGACCCAGTACTTC.